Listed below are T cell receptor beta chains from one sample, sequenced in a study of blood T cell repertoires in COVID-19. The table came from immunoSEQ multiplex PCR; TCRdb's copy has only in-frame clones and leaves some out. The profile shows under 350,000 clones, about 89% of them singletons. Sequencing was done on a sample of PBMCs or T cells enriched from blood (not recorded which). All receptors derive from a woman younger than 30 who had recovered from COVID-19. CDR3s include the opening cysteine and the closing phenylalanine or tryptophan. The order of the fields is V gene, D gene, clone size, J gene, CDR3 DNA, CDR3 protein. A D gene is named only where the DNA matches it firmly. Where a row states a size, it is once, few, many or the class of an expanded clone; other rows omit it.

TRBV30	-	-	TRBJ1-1	TGTGCCTGGAGTGTACAGGTGAACACTGAAGCTTTCTTT	CAWSVQVNTEAFF
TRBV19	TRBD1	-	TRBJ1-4	TGTGCCAGTAGTAACTACAGGGGGTTGGATGAAAAACTGTTTTTT	CASSNYRGLDEKLFF
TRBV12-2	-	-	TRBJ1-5	TGTGCAAGTCGCCTCATGACAGAAGATCAGCCCCAGCATTTT	CASRLMTEDQPQHF
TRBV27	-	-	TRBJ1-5	TGTGCCAGCAGTCCACAGACCAACTCCTACCATAGCAATCAGCCCCAGCATTTT	CASSPQTNSYHSNQPQHF
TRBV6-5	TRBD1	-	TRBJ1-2	TGTGCCACCAGACAGGGATTAGGGGGCTACACCTTC	CATRQGLGGYTF
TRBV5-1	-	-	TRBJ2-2	TGCGCCAGCAGCCAGGGTACGGTTGACACCGGGGAGCTGTTTTTT	CASSQGTVDTGELFF
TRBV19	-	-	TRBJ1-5	TGTGCCAGTAATTACCCGGGGGGCAATCAGCCCCAGCATTTT	CASNYPGGNQPQHF
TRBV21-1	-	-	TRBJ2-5	TGTGCCAGCAGCCTAACAGGGGGGGCCGAAGAGACCCAGTACTTC	CASSLTGGAEETQYF
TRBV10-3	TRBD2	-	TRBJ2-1	TGTGCCATCAGACGGACTAGCGGGAGTAATGAGCAGTTCTTC	CAIRRTSGSNEQFF
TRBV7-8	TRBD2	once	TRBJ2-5	TGTGCCAGCAGCCAACGACTAGCAGCGAGGGGAATATTCCAAGAGACCCAGTACTTC	CASSQRLAARGIFQETQYF
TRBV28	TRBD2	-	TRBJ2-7	TGTGCCAGCAGGGGACGGGGGGGAGGCTACGAGCAGTACTTC	CASRGRGGGYEQYF
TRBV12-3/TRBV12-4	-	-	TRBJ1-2	TGTGCCAGCAGCCCCGGCTATGGCTACACCTTC	CASSPGYGYTF
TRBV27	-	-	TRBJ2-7	TGTGCCAGCAGTTTAAGCTCGGGGTTGAACTACGAGCAGTACTTC	CASSLSSGLNYEQYF